The entry that follows covers one TCR beta chain sequence. The V gene end was trimmed by 6 bases and the J gene end by 10 bases; junction bases not matched to a gene: 13. Germline CDR1 is MDHEN and CDR2 is SYDVKM. The CDR3 sequence is 15 residues long. The data were obtained in a study of T cell changes during pregnancy in multiple sclerosis. TCRdb's table, derived via immunoSEQ multiplex PCR, lists solely in-frame clones and lacks some. The sample has 45,000 to 60,000 clones; just over 90% are singletons. The TCR sequence derives from a female donor with multiple sclerosis, enrolled in a pregnancy study. The genes are TRBV28 and TRBJ1-4; 8 bases are a match to TRBD1. The sequences come from CD4+ T cells from peripheral blood mononuclear cells, collected before pregnancy. CDR3 coding DNA: TGTGCCAGCAGACCAGGACAGGGTGGGGGGCGAAAACTGTTTTTT. Amino acids: CASRPGQGGGRKLFF. Variable domain in full (rest from reference TRBV28 and TRBJ1-4): DVKVTQSSRYLVKRTGEKVFLECVQDMDHENMFWYRQDPGLGLRLIYFSYDVKMKEKGDIPEGYSVSREKKERFSLILESASTNQTSMYLCASRPGQGGGRKLFFGSGTQLSVL.